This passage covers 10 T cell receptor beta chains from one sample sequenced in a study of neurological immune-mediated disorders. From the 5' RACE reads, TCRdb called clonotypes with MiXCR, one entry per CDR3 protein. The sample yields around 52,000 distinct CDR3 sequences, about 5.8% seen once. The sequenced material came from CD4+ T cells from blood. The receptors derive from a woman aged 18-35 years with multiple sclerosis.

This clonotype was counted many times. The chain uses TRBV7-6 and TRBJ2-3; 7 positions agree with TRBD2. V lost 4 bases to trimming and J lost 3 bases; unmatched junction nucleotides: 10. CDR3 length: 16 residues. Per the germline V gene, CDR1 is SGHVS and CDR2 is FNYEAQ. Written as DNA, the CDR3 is TGTGCCAGCAGCTGGACGGGGCTAGCGGAAACAGATACGCAGTATTTT. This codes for CASSWTGLAETDTQYF.

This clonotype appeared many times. This CDR3 reads CAISDTSYEQYV. Here the CDR3 DNA reads TGTGCCATCAGTGACACGTCCTACGAGCAGTACGTC. The rearrangement links TRBV10-3 to TRBJ2-7; D remains ambiguous. The V end lost 3 bases, the J end lost 1 base, and 4 bases lay between the germline ends. The germline CDR1 and CDR2 sequences are ENHRY and SYGVKD. The length of the CDR3 is 12 residues.

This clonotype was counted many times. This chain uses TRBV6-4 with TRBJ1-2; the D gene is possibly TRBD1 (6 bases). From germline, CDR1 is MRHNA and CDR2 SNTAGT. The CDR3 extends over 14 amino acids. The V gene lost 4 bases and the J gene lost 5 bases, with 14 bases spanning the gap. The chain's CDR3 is CASSVGAGAYGYTF. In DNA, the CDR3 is TGTGCCAGCAGTGTGGGGGCAGGGGCGTATGGCTACACCTTC.

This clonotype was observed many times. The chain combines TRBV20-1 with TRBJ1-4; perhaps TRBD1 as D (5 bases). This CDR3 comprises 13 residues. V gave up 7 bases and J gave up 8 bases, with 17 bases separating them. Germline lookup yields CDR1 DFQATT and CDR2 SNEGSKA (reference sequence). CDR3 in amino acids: CSVRQGREEKLFF. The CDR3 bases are TGCAGTGTGAGGCAGGGCAGGGAAGAAAAACTGTTTTTT.

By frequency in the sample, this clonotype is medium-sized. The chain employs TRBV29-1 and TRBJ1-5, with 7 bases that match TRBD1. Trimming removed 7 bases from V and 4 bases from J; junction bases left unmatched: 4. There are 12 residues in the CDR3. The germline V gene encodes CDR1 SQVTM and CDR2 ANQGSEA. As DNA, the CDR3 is TGCAGCGCCTCAGGGGGGAATCAGCCCCAGCATTTT. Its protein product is CSASGGNQPQHF.

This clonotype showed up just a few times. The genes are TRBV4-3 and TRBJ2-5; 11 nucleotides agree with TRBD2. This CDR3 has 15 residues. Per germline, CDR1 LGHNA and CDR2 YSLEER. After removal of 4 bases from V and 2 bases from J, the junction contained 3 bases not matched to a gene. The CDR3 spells CASSRRLAGQETQYF. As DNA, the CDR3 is TGCGCCAGCAGCCGACGACTAGCGGGACAAGAGACCCAGTACTTC.

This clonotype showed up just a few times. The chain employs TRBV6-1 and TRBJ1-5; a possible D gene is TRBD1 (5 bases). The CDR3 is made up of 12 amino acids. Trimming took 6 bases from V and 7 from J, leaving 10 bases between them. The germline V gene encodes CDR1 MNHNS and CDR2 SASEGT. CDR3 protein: CASRRGGQPQHF. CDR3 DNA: TGTGCCAGCAGGCGGGGCGGACAGCCCCAGCATTTT.

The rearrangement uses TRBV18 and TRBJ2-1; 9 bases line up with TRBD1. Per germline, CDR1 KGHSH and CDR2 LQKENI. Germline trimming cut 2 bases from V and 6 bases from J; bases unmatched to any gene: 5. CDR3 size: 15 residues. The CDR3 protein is CASSPSGQGSNEQFF. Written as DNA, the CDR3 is TGTGCCAGCTCACCATCGGGACAGGGAAGCAATGAGCAGTTCTTC.

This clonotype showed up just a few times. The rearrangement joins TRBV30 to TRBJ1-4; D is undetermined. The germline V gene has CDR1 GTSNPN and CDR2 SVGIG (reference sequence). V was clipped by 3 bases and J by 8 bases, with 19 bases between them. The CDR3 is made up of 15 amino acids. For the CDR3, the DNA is TGTGCCTGGAGCCCAGCGGGCCCCCGGAAAGAAAAACTGTTTTTT. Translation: CAWSPAGPRKEKLFF.

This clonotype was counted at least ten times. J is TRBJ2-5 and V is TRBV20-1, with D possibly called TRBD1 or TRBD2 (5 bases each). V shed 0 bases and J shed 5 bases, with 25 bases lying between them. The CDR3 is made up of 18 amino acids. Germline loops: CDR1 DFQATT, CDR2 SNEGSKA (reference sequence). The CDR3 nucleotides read TGCAGTGCTAGAGACAAAGATCGAGGGACGCATTATCGCGAGACCCAGTACTTC. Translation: CSARDKDRGTHYRETQYF.